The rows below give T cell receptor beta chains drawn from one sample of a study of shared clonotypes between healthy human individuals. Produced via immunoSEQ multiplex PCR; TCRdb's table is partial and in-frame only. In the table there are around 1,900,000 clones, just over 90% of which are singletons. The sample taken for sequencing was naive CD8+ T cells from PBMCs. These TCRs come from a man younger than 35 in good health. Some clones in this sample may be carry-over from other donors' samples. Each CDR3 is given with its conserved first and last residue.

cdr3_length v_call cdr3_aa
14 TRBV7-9 CASSPWVSGHGYTF
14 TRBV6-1 CASSLRTGPGELFF
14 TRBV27 CASSPRLRGFEQYF
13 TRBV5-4 CASSLGFGDEQYF
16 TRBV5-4 CASSAQLAGGYGEQYF
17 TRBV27 CASSPLRTSGSINEQFF
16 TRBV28 CASSPAWRGAYNEQFF
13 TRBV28 CASRLGQNTEAFF
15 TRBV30 CAWSVRTGGNTEAFF
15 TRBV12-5 CASGPGLARWDEQFF
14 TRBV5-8 CASSLGTGVYEQYF
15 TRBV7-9 CASSVGHPDRYGYTF
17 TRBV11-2 CASSRSPRARNTGELFF
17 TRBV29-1 CSVEGLAGGPHNRAQYF
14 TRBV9 CASSASTDQETQYF
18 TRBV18 CASSQEPRQGASSYEQYF
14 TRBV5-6 CASTSTPLERGRYF
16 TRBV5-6 CASSPLAGTGNEKLFF
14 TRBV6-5 CASSPGQGFNEQFF
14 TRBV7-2 CASSLVNTHTEAFF
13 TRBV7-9 CASSLGGPTEAFF
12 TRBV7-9 CASSSVVETQYF
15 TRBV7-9 CASSRSRGQGSEQYF
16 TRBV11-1 CASGRHPGRGRHEQYF
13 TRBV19 CASSPRGPGELFF
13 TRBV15 CATSSSSAGVQFF
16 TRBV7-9 CASSLGWNPGANVLTF
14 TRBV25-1 CASSGGIMNTEAFF
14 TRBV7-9 CASSFDSATYEQYF
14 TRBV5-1 CASSPGSFTDTQYF
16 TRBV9 CASSVVEGGGSDTQYF
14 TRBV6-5 CASSFKGGGLEAFF
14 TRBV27 CASSFWGGSNEQFF